This TCR beta chain was recorded in a study of human CD8 memory T cell subsets. Libraries targeted TCR beta using 5' RACE with UMIs. After re-calling the 5' RACE reads, TCRdb lists one entry per CDR3 protein, DNA absent. The sample has over 6,500 distinct CDR3 sequences, and its top ten clones hold about 20%. The CDR3 contains 17 residues. The germline gives CDR1 SGDLS, CDR2 YYNGEE. TPEX cells were CCR7+ PD-1+ TIGIT+ early memory CD8+ T cells with exhausted-like traits. The receptor was isolated from a human donor in good health. Specimen: CD8+ T cells from PBMCs. The J gene is TRBJ2-2, the V gene TRBV9; TCRdb's D call of TRBD1 is untestable without DNA. The CDR3 region is CASSDPTGGADTGELFF.